These 6 T cell receptor beta chains were sequenced from one sample in a study of a mutant IDH1 vaccine in newly diagnosed glioma (dated by TCRdb to the early 2020s). The sample's time point label, decoded: week 35, safety follow-up. Each vaccine dose was 300 ug of a 20-mer mutant IDH1 peptide in Montanide, given subcutaneously with topical imiquimod. No antigens are known for them. Libraries were made using the immunoSEQ multiplex PCR assay. Imported from immuneACCESS, the table was reduced by TCRdb to in-frame sequences with V and J called. These copies leave out some clones; in studies compared against another copy, an unresolved V gene accounts for under half, and the cause of the remainder is not known. The sample yields approximately 47,000 clones; more than 75% were counted once. The ten most abundant clones make up around 6% of the sample. Sequencing was performed on PBMCs, taken from a glioma patient whose treatment included an IDH1 peptide vaccine. The receptors were gathered from a woman aged 40 to 49 with glioma.

The chain has TRBV7-8 and TRBJ2-3, with D possibly matching TRBD1 (6 bases). V was shortened by 5 bases and J by 2 bases, with 14 bases between the two germline ends. The CDR3 is made up of 15 amino acids. Germline V gene lookup returns CDR1 SGHVS and CDR2 FQNEAQ. The CDR3 spells CASSKLQGPTDTQYF. CDR3 DNA: TGTGCCAGCAGCAAATTACAGGGCCCCACAGATACGCAGTATTTT.

The chain is built from TRBV18 and TRBJ2-7, with 7 bases fitting TRBD1. The CDR3 consists of 13 residues. The junction had 3 bases not matched to a gene; V was cut back by 5 bases and J by 2 bases. Germline V gene sequence: CDR1 KGHSH, CDR2 LQKENI. The DNA of the CDR3 is TGTGCCAGCTCAATAACAGGGGCCTACGAGCAGTACTTC. This codes for CASSITGAYEQYF.

The chain recombines TRBV4-1 with TRBJ1-5; D gene unclear. V was shortened by 0 bases and J by 4 bases, with 13 bases between the two germline ends. Germline values: CDR1 MGHRA, CDR2 YSYEKL. The CDR3 extends over 16 amino acids. CDR3 in DNA: TGCGCCAGCAGCCAAGATCTTTCTGTTTCGAATCAGCCCCAGCATTTT. Translating it yields CASSQDLSVSNQPQHF.

The rearrangement links TRBV6-6 to TRBJ2-3; 7 positions match TRBD1. This CDR3 spans 16 amino acids. Per germline, CDR1 MNHNY and CDR2 SVGAGI (reference sequence). The V gene end was trimmed by 0 bases and the J gene end by 0 bases; junction bases not matched to a gene: 3. The CDR3 DNA reads TGTGCCAGCAGTTACTCGACAGGGCCTAGCACAGATACGCAGTATTTT. Residues: CASSYSTGPSTDTQYF.

This clone was seen just once. The sample holds other DNA sequences that translate to the same CDR3. The chain couples TRBV11-2 to TRBJ1-1; D ambiguous. Germline CDR1 reads SGHAT; CDR2 reads FQNNGV. This CDR3 spans 14 amino acids. Trimming removed 1 base at V and 1 base at J, with 7 bases between. DNA of the CDR3: TGTGCCAGCAGCTTAGGACCGACGAACACTGAAGCTTTCTTT. Its protein product is CASSLGPTNTEAFF.

The V gene is TRBV7-8, the J gene TRBJ2-5, with 8 nucleotides matching TRBD2. Trimming cost V 1 base and J 1 base; bases outside gene matches: 8. The CDR3 spans 17 residues. Germline V gene data show CDR1 as SGHVS and CDR2 as FQNEAQ. This CDR3 is CASSLVGSGITQETQYF. CDR3 nucleotide sequence: TGTGCCAGCAGCTTAGTTGGTAGCGGGATAACCCAAGAGACCCAGTACTTC.